What follows are 30 T cell receptor beta chains derived from one specimen sequenced in a study of cytomegalovirus exposure and HLA in healthy donors (TCRdb year 2017). The library was generated by the immunoSEQ multiplex PCR assay. For the multiplex PCR, a mixture combining 60 forward primers for TCR Vbeta segments and 13 reverse primers for TCR Jbeta segments was used. What TCRdb holds here is the immuneACCESS table cut down to in-frame rearrangements. Part of the clones is not present; checked against another copy, under half of the missing clones reflect an unresolved V gene, and the others are unexplained. The sample table contains fewer than 200,000 clones; only one count was recorded for 76% of them. The top ten constitute less than 1% of the sample. Sequencing was done on a sample of PBMCs. Receptor source: a female donor in good health and CMV-seronegative.

The chain has TRBV2 and TRBJ2-3; tentative D call: TRBD2 (5 bases). Germline V gives CDR1 SNHLY, CDR2 FYNNEI. Trimming took 4 bases from V and 5 from J, leaving 13 bases between them. The CDR3 has 14 amino acids. CDR3 coding DNA: TGTGCCAGCAGTGTTGTGGGAGTGGTAGATACGCAGTATTTT. This codes for CASSVVGVVDTQYF.

This clone was seen more than once but under ten times. The rearrangement links TRBV5-1 to TRBJ2-5, with D hard to call. The CDR3 consists of 11 residues. With 4 bases removed from V and 5 bases from J, the gap between germline ends came to 6 bases. Germline CDR1 is SGHRS and CDR2 is YFSETQ. The CDR3 reads CASSVRETQYF. In DNA, the CDR3 is TGCGCCAGCAGCGTCAGGGAGACCCAGTACTTC.

The rearrangement joins TRBV4-1 to TRBJ2-1; a weak D match, TRBD1 (6 bases). Trimming took off 1 base at V and 15 bases at J, with 10 bases between the two ends. CDR3 length: 11 amino acids. CDR1 and CDR2 (germline): MGHRA, YSYEKL. This CDR3 is CASSQGTGWFF. The CDR3 nucleotides read TGCGCCAGCAGCCAAGGTACAGGGTGGTTCTTC.

This clone was detected once. The chain links TRBV7-2 to TRBJ2-5; D ambiguous. The V end was cut by 4 bases, the J end by 5 bases, with 14 bases between. The germline CDR1 and CDR2 sequences are SGHTA and FQGNSA. There are 14 residues in the CDR3. The CDR3 is CASSSPLIGETQYF. CDR3 bases: TGTGCCAGCAGCTCCCCGCTAATTGGTGAGACCCAGTACTTC.

In DNA, the CDR3 is TGTGCCAGATACCCCAGGGGCTACTACGAGCAGTACTTC. Translated: CARYPRGYYEQYF. V gene TRBV6-5 combines with J gene TRBJ2-7, with a tentative D call TRBD1 (6 bases). From germline, CDR1 is MNHEY and CDR2 SVGAGI. There are 13 residues in the CDR3. Trimming stripped 9 bases from V and 3 bases from J, with 15 bases between.

V and J are TRBV5-4 and TRBJ2-3, with 10 bases aligning to TRBD2. Per the germline V gene, CDR1 is SGHNT and CDR2 is YYREEE (reference sequence). The length of the CDR3 is 15 residues. J gave up 3 bases and V 4 bases, and 5 bases lay outside the gene matches. The chain's CDR3 is CASSIGLAETDTQYF. CDR3 in DNA: TGTGCCAGCAGCATCGGACTAGCGGAGACAGATACGCAGTATTTT.

The chain carries TRBV14 and TRBJ2-1; 7 bases are shared with TRBD2. Germline V gene lookup returns CDR1 SGHDN and CDR2 FVKESK. The CDR3 loop spans 16 amino acids. J gave up 3 bases and V 2 bases, and 7 bases lay outside the gene matches. The CDR3 loop reads CASSQLGAGVYNEQFF. In nucleotides, the CDR3 is TGTGCCAGCAGCCAACTTGGCGCGGGAGTCTACAATGAGCAGTTCTTC.

The V and J genes are TRBV6-5 and TRBJ2-5; 10 nucleotides line up with TRBD2. The CDR3 has 15 amino acids. Germline V gene data show CDR1 as MNHEY and CDR2 as SVGAGI. The V segment lost 7 bases and the J segment 5 bases; nucleotides outside the gene matches: 10. The CDR3: CASTGGSGGRETQYF. DNA of the CDR3: TGTGCCAGCACCGGGGGTAGCGGGGGGCGGGAGACCCAGTACTTC.

V is TRBV4-2 and J is TRBJ2-3; TRBD1 is a possible D gene (5 bases). Trimming stripped 0 bases from V and 4 bases from J, with 11 bases between. The length of the CDR3 is 15 residues. Germline-derived CDR1 and CDR2 are LGHNA and YNFKEQ. CDR3 DNA: TGTGCCAGCAGCCAAGATAGGTCAGGGCCAGATACGCAGTATTTT. Translation: CASSQDRSGPDTQYF.

V usage is TRBV9 and J usage is TRBJ2-1, with D possibly being TRBD2 (6 bases). Between the trimmed V and J ends, which lost 1 base and 9 bases, there was a span of 23 bases. CDR3 length: 17 amino acids. Germline V gene lookup returns CDR1 SGDLS and CDR2 YYNGEE. The DNA of the CDR3 is TGTGCCAGCAGCGTAAGGGAGGACGGACTGGGTATTGGTGAGCAGTTCTTC. As protein: CASSVREDGLGIGEQFF.

The chain carries TRBV19 and TRBJ2-3; perhaps TRBD2 as D (5 bases). Between the trimmed V and J ends, which lost 3 bases and 1 base, there was a span of 8 bases. There are 14 residues in the CDR3. Germline V CDR1 and CDR2: LNHDA, SQIVND (reference sequence). CDR3 sequence (DNA): TGTGCCAGTAGTATGGGCGGGCGCACAGATACGCAGTATTTT. It translates to CASSMGGRTDTQYF.

This sequence joins TRBV4-1 and TRBJ1-2; D is ambiguous. The CDR3 length is 19 residues. Germline V lookup: CDR1 MGHRA, CDR2 YSYEKL. Trimming stripped 7 bases from V and 2 bases from J, with 29 bases between. CDR3 sequence reads: CASTPLTVTQGGSNYGYTF. CDR3 DNA: TGCGCCAGCACCCCCCTCACAGTCACTCAAGGAGGTTCGAACTATGGCTACACCTTC.

The chain uses TRBV29-1 and TRBJ2-3, with D possibly TRBD1 on 8 matching bases. V was shortened by 4 bases and J by 6 bases, with 29 bases between the two germline ends. Germline CDR1 SQVTM, CDR2 ANQGSEA. The CDR3 consists of 18 residues. The CDR3 sequence is CSVGLDRDERGAGDTQYF. CDR3 nucleotides: TGCAGCGTTGGATTGGACAGGGATGAACGGGGGGCAGGGGATACGCAGTATTTT.

The rearrangement uses TRBV9 and TRBJ2-3; 7 bases agree with TRBD1. V was pared by 3 bases and J by 6 bases, with 4 bases of the junction left unmatched. CDR1 is SGDLS and CDR2 is YYNGEE in the germline V gene. This CDR3 comprises 13 residues. The CDR3 sequence: CASSGQGFDTQYF. CDR3 DNA: TGTGCCAGCAGCGGACAGGGTTTTGATACGCAGTATTTT. Together with reference TRBV9 and TRBJ2-3, the CDR3 gives the full variable domain: DSGVTQTPKHLITATGQRVTLRCSPRSGDLSVYWYQQSLDQGLQFLIQYYNGEERAKGNILERFSAQQFPDLHSELNLSSLELGDSALYFCASSGQGFDTQYFGPGTRLTVL.

This clone has only a few counts. The chain is built from TRBV6-6 and TRBJ2-7, with TRBD1 identical over 7 bases. Germline CDR1 is MNHNY and CDR2 is SVGAGI (reference sequence). Trimming removed 5 bases from V and 3 bases from J; junction bases left unmatched: 4. The CDR3 sequence is 13 residues long. The CDR3 protein is CASSSRDSYEQYF. CDR3 DNA sequence: TGTGCCAGCAGTAGCCGGGACAGCTACGAGCAGTACTTC.

The rearrangement joins TRBV5-8 to TRBJ2-2; 9 bases fit TRBD1. The V gene's germline CDR1 is SGHTS and CDR2 YDEGEE. Trimming cost V 1 base and J 4 bases; bases outside gene matches: 8. This CDR3 has 17 amino acids. The DNA for the CDR3 is TGTGCCAGCAGCTTGTTGGGGGGACAGGGCGCCACCGGGGAGCTGTTTTTT. It is translated as CASSLLGGQGATGELFF.

This chain uses TRBV5-6 with TRBJ1-4; D is undetermined. V was clipped by 0 bases and J by 3 bases, with 9 bases between them. Germline-derived CDR1 and CDR2 are SGHDT and YYEEEE. The CDR3 totals 15 residues. This chain's CDR3 is CASSLVGRANEKLFF. The CDR3 coding sequence is TGTGCCAGCAGCTTGGTTGGGAGGGCTAATGAAAAACTGTTTTTT.

This clone was counted a few times. The chain combines TRBV5-1 with TRBJ2-3; 8 bases agree with TRBD1. This CDR3 region has 14 residues. V lost 4 bases, J lost 6 bases, and 7 bases stayed unmatched. Germline values: CDR1 SGHRS, CDR2 YFSETQ. CDR3 sequence: CASSGQGGMDTQYF. The CDR3 coding sequence is TGCGCCAGCAGCGGACAGGGTGGAATGGATACGCAGTATTTT.

V and J are TRBV11-3 and TRBJ2-3; the match to TRBD1 covers 7 bases. The CDR3 loop spans 15 amino acids. After removal of 1 base from V and 1 base from J, the junction contained 2 bases not matched to a gene. Per the germline V gene, CDR1 is SGHNT and CDR2 is YENEEA. As DNA, the CDR3 is TGTGCCAGCAGCTTAGGACAGGGAGGCACAGATACGCAGTATTTT. This translates into CASSLGQGGTDTQYF.

The rearrangement uses TRBV6-6 and TRBJ1-1; 7 bases agree with TRBD1. The germline CDR1 and CDR2 sequences are MNHNY and SVGAGI (reference sequence). CDR3 length: 15 residues. V dropped 0 bases and J dropped 4; count of bases not matched to a gene: 5. CDR3 in amino acids: CASSYSAGGSTEAFF. DNA for the CDR3: TGTGCCAGCAGTTACTCAGCAGGGGGGAGCACTGAAGCTTTCTTT.

The V call is TRBV5-6, the J call TRBJ2-5; weak D call: TRBD2 (6 bases). The last part of the DNA fits TRBJ2-7 better; the J call may be wrong. CDR1 is SGHDT and CDR2 is YYEEEE in the germline V gene. This CDR3 is 14 amino acids long. CDR3 amino acids: CASSSGLTSYEQYF. The DNA for the CDR3 is TGTGCCAGCAGCTCGGGACTGACCTCCTACGAGCAGTACTTC.

The chain is built from TRBV30 and TRBJ2-7; 12 positions match TRBD2. There are 15 residues in the CDR3. Germline CDR1 is GTSNPN and CDR2 is SVGIG (reference sequence). The junction had 9 bases not matched to a gene; V was cut back by 4 bases and J by 5 bases. CDR3 region: CAWTGGLAGIHEQYF. The CDR3 nucleotides are TGTGCCTGGACCGGAGGACTAGCGGGAATCCACGAGCAGTACTTC.

The chain uses TRBV2 and TRBJ2-7; TRBD2 is a possible D gene (6 bases). Germline values: CDR1 SNHLY, CDR2 FYNNEI. Trimming left V 5 bases short and J 0 bases short, with 8 bases between. This CDR3 spans 13 amino acids. For the CDR3, the DNA is TGTGCCAGCAGTACTAGCAGCTCCTACGAGCAGTACTTC. Translating gives CASSTSSSYEQYF.

V gene TRBV28 combines with J gene TRBJ2-7; 10 bases are a match to TRBD1. V lost 6 bases, J lost 1 base, and 9 bases stayed unmatched. The CDR3 has 16 residues. In germline, CDR1 is MDHEN, CDR2 SYDVKM. The CDR3 DNA sequence: TGTGCCAGCAGCTCCCCGACAGGGGGCGGTTCCTACGAGCAGTACTTC. Encoded protein: CASSSPTGGGSYEQYF.

The rearrangement links TRBV4-1 to TRBJ1-3, with 7 bases aligning to TRBD1. There are 19 residues in the CDR3. CDR1 is MGHRA, CDR2 YSYEKL, per germline. V lost 3 bases and J lost 0; bases outside the gene matches: 14. The CDR3 reads CASSQSDRARLSSGNTIYF. The CDR3 DNA sequence: TGCGCCAGCAGCCAGTCTGACAGGGCCCGTTTGAGCTCTGGAAACACCATATATTTT.

The chain is built from TRBV19 and TRBJ1-5, with no clear D. Germline CDR1 and CDR2: LNHDA and SQIVND (reference sequence). V was shortened by 4 bases and J by 1 base, with 11 bases between the two germline ends. The CDR3 is made up of 15 amino acids. CDR3 sequence (DNA): TGTGCCAGTAGTAGAGGGCAAGTAAGCAATCAGCCCCAGCATTTT. Its protein is CASSRGQVSNQPQHF.

The DNA for the CDR3 is TGTGCCAGCTCACCCGGACAGGGGAGCTCCTACGAGCAGTACTTC. It encodes CASSPGQGSSYEQYF. This chain connects TRBV18 to TRBJ2-7; 9 bases are shared with TRBD1. Germline assignment: CDR1 KGHSH and CDR2 LQKENI. Losses at the gene ends were 3 bases for V and 0 bases for J; bases not matched to a gene: 3. The CDR3 consists of 15 residues.

The V and J genes are TRBV5-1 and TRBJ2-3, with 10 bases matching TRBD1. CDR1 is SGHRS and CDR2 is YFSETQ in the germline V gene. The V segment lost 4 bases and the J segment 0 bases; nucleotides outside the gene matches: 5. The CDR3 is made up of 16 amino acids. Written as DNA, the CDR3 is TGCGCCAGCAGCCGGGGACAGGGGCCTAGCACAGATACGCAGTATTTT. Its protein is CASSRGQGPSTDTQYF.

The chain combines TRBV5-4 with TRBJ2-7, with D tentatively TRBD2 (5 bases). The CDR3 has 14 amino acids. The germline gives CDR1 SGHNT, CDR2 YYREEE (reference sequence). Trimming stripped 0 bases from V and 4 bases from J, with 11 bases between. The CDR3 spells CASSLDPSRYEQYF. CDR3 nucleotide sequence: TGTGCCAGCAGCTTGGACCCTAGCCGGTACGAGCAGTACTTC.

In this sample, this clone turned up once. This chain connects TRBV19 to TRBJ1-2; D not resolved. Germline V gives CDR1 LNHDA, CDR2 SQIVND (reference sequence). V lost 6 bases and J lost 0, with 8 bases in between. The CDR3 length is 13 residues. This chain's CDR3 is CASSPGTNYGYTF. For the CDR3, the DNA is TGTGCCAGTAGCCCAGGAACTAACTATGGCTACACCTTC.